This TCR beta chain originates from a study of T cell clusters in autoimmune cytopenias. TRB was amplified from approximately 250 ng of peripheral blood genomic DNA per sample. TRB rearrangements were amplified by touch-down multiplex PCR with mixed TRB-A/B primers. TCRdb reprocessed the multiplex PCR reads and keeps a single row for each CDR3 protein, giving no DNA. Here the sample table reports roughly 7,000 distinct CDR3 sequences. Germline V gene lookup returns CDR1 KGHSH and CDR2 LQKENI. There are 15 residues in the CDR3. The same data also went into a second study, on T cell repertoires in aging, cancer and after chemotherapy.

Sequenced material: peripheral blood. This clonotype was obtained from a human donor in good health. The gene calls are TRBV18 and TRBJ1-5. CDR3 sequence reads: CASSPAGGDNQPQHF.